The sample holds one count of the clone carrying this TCR beta chain. The junction departs from germline at one end; a sequencing error may be responsible. PCR employed 60 Vbeta and 13 Jbeta primers. Profiled with immunoSEQ multiplex PCR; TCRdb holds only in-frame clones, not every one. The sample has 60,000 or so clones; approximately 71% are singletons. Germline V gene lookup returns CDR1 SEHNR and CDR2 FQNEAQ (reference sequence). This CDR3 is 12 amino acids long. The data are from a study of cytomegalovirus exposure and HLA in healthy donors. Overall study: Counted in an early data release were approximately 80 million unique TCRs from HLA-typed donors.

The chain employs TRBV7-9 and TRBJ2-7; tentative D call: TRBD2 (6 bases). This sequence originates from a middle-aged man in good health and CMV-seropositive. The sample comprised PBMCs. CDR3 region: CSSSRLGSEQYF. The CDR3 DNA follows: TGTTCCAGCAGCCGACTAGGGAGCGAGCAGTACTTC.